The 7 T cell receptor beta chains listed next were all sequenced from one sample in a study of blood T cell repertoires in COVID-19. The table came from immunoSEQ multiplex PCR; TCRdb's copy has only in-frame clones and leaves some out. The table records some 100,000 clones, 90% to 95% of them present only once. The sample was peripheral blood. The receptor source for this set is a human donor with active COVID-19. The donor label of this sample is uncertain.

The rearrangement uses TRBV7-9 and TRBJ2-5; no clear D gene. The V end lost 1 base, the J end lost 4 bases, and 10 bases lay between the germline ends. Looked up from germline, CDR1 is SEHNR and CDR2 is FQNEAQ (reference sequence). The CDR3 has 14 amino acids. The CDR3 loop is CASSLGLTGETQYF. DNA of the CDR3: TGTGCCAGCAGCTTAGGCCTCACGGGAGAGACCCAGTACTTC.

This clone was recorded once. The sample carries other DNA sequences with the same CDR3. The rearrangement joins TRBV9 to TRBJ2-4; D gene uncertain. V was shortened by 0 bases and J by 0 bases, with 4 bases between the two germline ends. Germline CDR1 and CDR2: SGDLS and YYNGEE. The CDR3 covers 14 residues. The CDR3: CASSVGGAKNIQYF. In DNA, the CDR3 is TGTGCCAGCAGCGTAGGAGGAGCCAAAAACATTCAGTACTTC.

The CDR3 sequence is CASSPPGGAGANVLTF. For the CDR3, the DNA is TGTGCCAGCTCACCACCAGGGGGCGCTGGGGCCAACGTCCTGACTTTC. The rearrangement links TRBV18 to TRBJ2-6; TRBD1 aligns across 7 bases. The CDR3 is 16 amino acids. Germline trimming cut 0 bases from V and 2 bases from J; bases unmatched to any gene: 1. The V gene's germline CDR1 is KGHSH and CDR2 LQKENI.

The V call is TRBV11-2, the J call TRBJ2-3, with D perhaps matching TRBD2 (5 bases). V was trimmed by 3 bases and J by 0 bases, leaving 13 bases between them. This CDR3 is 16 amino acids long. The germline V gene has CDR1 SGHAT and CDR2 FQNNGV. CDR3 sequence reads: CASSFKTGFSTDTQYF. DNA of the CDR3: TGTGCCAGCAGCTTTAAAACGGGGTTCAGCACAGATACGCAGTATTTT. The full variable domain, its missing parts supplied by reference TRBV11-2 and TRBJ2-3, is EAGVAQSPRYKIIEKRQSVAFWCNPISGHATLYWYQQILGQGPKLLIQFQNNGVVDDSQLPKDRFSAERLKGVDSTLKIQPAKLEDSAVYLCASSFKTGFSTDTQYFGPGTRLTVL.

V is TRBV29-1 and J is TRBJ1-1; 7 bases are shared with TRBD1. The CDR3 runs to 14 residues. Losses at the gene ends were 6 bases for V and 3 bases for J; bases not matched to a gene: 10. Per germline, CDR1 SQVTM and CDR2 ANQGSEA. The CDR3 DNA reads as TGCAGCGTCCTCAATGGGGGACAGTACACTGAAGCTTTCTTT. This codes for CSVLNGGQYTEAFF.

J is TRBJ2-2 and V is TRBV4-2, with TRBD1 matching over 9 bases. V was pared by 0 bases and J by 8 bases, with 4 bases of the junction left unmatched. CDR1 is LGHNA, CDR2 YNFKEQ, per germline. The CDR3 has 15 amino acids. The CDR3: CASSQEQGAGGELFF. The CDR3 bases are TGTGCCAGCAGCCAAGAACAGGGGGCAGGTGGGGAGCTGTTTTTT.

This chain connects TRBV11-2 to TRBJ2-1, with 11 positions matching TRBD2. Trimming at V came to 1 base and at J to 5 bases, leaving 7 bases not matched to a gene. The CDR3 is made up of 17 amino acids. CDR1 and CDR2 from the germline V gene are SGHAT and FQNNGV. CDR3 in DNA: TGTGCCAGCAGCTTAGCGATCGCTAGCGGGGGGAACAATGAGCAGTTCTTC. It translates to CASSLAIASGGNNEQFF. Full variable domain (rest looked up from reference TRBV11-2 and TRBJ2-1): EAGVAQSPRYKIIEKRQSVAFWCNPISGHATLYWYQQILGQGPKLLIQFQNNGVVDDSQLPKDRFSAERLKGVDSTLKIQPAKLEDSAVYLCASSLAIASGGNNEQFFGPGTRLTVL.